This TCR beta chain was sequenced for a study of shared T cell receptors in the human thymus. This clone was observed a handful of times. Sequenced by immunoSEQ multiplex PCR; TCRdb stores in-frame clones only, minus some. The sample has approximately 580,000 clones, around three quarters seen once. The sample was also reused in another study, on human thymus T cells.

This clonotype originated in a boy under two years old with a congenital heart defect. Sequenced material: thymocytes.

CDR3 protein: CASTKQGGTKNIQYF. As DNA, the CDR3 is TGTGCCAGCACCAAGCAAGGGGGAACCAAAAACATTCAGTACTTC. This sequence joins TRBV7-2 and TRBJ2-4; possibly TRBD1 for D (6 bases). Germline V gene sequence: CDR1 SGHTA, CDR2 FQGNSA. Between the trimmed V and J ends, which lost 7 bases and 2 bases, there was a span of 15 bases. The CDR3 covers 15 residues.